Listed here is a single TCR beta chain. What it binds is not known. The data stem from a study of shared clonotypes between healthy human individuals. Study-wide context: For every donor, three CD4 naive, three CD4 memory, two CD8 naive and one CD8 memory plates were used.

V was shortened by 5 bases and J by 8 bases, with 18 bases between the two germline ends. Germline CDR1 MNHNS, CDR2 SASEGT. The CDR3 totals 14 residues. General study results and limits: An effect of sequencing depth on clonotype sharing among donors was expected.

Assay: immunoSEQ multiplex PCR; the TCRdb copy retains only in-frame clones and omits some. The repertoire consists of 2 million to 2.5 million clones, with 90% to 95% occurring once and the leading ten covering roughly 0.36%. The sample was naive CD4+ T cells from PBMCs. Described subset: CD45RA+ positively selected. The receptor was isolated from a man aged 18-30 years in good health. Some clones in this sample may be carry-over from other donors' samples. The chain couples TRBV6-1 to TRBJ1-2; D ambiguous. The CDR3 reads CASSPTDNLFGYTF. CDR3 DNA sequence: TGTGCCAGCAGTCCGACTGACAACCTCTTCGGCTACACCTTC.